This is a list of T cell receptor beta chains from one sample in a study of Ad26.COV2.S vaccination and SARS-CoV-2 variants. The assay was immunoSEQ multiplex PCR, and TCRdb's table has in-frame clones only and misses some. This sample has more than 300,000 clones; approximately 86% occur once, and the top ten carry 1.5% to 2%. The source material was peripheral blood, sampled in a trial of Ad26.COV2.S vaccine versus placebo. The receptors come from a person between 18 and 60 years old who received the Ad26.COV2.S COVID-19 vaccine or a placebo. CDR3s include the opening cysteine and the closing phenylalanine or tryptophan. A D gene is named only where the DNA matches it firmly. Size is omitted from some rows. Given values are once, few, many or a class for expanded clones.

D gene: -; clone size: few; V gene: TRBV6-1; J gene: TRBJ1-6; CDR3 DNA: TGTGCCAGCAGTGAGGGTTTCGAGTCACCCCTCCACTTT; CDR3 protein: CASSEGFESPLHF
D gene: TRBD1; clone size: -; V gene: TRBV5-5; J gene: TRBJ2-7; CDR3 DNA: TGTGCCAGCAGCTTGGAGACAGGGGTGTCCTACGAGCAGTACTTC; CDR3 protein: CASSLETGVSYEQYF
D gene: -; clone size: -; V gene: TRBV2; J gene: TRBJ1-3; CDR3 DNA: TGTGCCAGCAGTCCATGGGACACCACAAACTCTGGAAACACCATATATTTT; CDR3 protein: CASSPWDTTNSGNTIYF
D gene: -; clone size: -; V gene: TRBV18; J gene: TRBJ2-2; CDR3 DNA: TGTGCCAGCTCACCACACCGTACCACCGGGGAGCTGTTTTTT; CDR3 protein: CASSPHRTTGELFF
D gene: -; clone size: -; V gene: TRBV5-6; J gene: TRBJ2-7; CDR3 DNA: TGTGCCAGCAGCCCGGACGACAGGTATACCTACGAGCAGTACTTC; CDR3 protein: CASSPDDRYTYEQYF
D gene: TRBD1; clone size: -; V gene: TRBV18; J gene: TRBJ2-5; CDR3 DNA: TGTGCCAGCTCACCACCGACAGGGCAACGGGAGACCCAGTACTTC; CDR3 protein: CASSPPTGQRETQYF
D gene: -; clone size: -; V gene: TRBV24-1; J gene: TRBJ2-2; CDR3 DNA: TGTGCCACCGGCTCGACGGGTACCGGGGAGCTGTTTTTT; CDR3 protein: CATGSTGTGELFF
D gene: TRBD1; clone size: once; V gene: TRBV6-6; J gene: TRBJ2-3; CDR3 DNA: TGTGCCAGCAGTTACTGGACAGGGTTTCAAGATACGCAGTATTTT; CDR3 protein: CASSYWTGFQDTQYF
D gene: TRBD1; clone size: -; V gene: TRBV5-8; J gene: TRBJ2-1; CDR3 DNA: TGTGCCAGCAGCGTCGTCCCGGGACAGTTAAACCAACGCCGCGGTGAGCAGTTCTTC; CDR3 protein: CASSVVPGQLNQRRGEQFF
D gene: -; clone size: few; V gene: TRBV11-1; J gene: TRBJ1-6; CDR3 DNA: TGTGCCAGCAGCTTAACGAGGAATTGGTATTCACCCCTCCACTTT; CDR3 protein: CASSLTRNWYSPLHF
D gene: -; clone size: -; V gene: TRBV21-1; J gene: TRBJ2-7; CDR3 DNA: TGTGCCAGCAGCAAAGCCCCGGGGACCTACGAGCAGTACTTC; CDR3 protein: CASSKAPGTYEQYF
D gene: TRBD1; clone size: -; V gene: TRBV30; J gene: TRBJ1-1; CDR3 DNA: TGTGCCTGGAGTGTACTACGACAGGGGCGATTACTGAACACTGAAGCTTTCTTT; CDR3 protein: CAWSVLRQGRLLNTEAFF
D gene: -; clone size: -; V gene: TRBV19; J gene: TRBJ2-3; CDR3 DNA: TGTGCCAGCCAACTCCGGCCGGGTCCCAGCACAGATACGCAGTATTTT; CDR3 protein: CASQLRPGPSTDTQYF
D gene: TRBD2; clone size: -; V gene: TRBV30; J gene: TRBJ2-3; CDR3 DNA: TGTGCCTGGAGTGTCAGTAGCGGGGGACACACAGATACGCAGTATTTT; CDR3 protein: CAWSVSSGGHTDTQYF
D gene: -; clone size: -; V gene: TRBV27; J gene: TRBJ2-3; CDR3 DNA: TGTGCCAGCAGCCCTAGTACATGGGATACGCAGTATTTT; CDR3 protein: CASSPSTWDTQYF
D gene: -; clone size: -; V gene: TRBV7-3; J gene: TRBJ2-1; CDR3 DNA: TGTGCCAGCAGCCCCGGCTCCTACAATGAGCAGTTCTTC; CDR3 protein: CASSPGSYNEQFF
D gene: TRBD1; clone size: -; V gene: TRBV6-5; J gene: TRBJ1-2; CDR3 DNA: TGTGCCAGCACGGGACAGGGATTAGGCTACACCTTC; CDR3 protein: CASTGQGLGYTF